This T cell receptor (beta chain) was sequenced in a study of T cell responses to AZD1222 COVID-19 vaccine. Germline V gene sequence: CDR1 SGHNT, CDR2 YENEEA. Deletions cut 0 bases from V and 3 bases from J, with 5 bases between. This CDR3 is 13 amino acids long. Using immunoSEQ multiplex PCR, the repertoire was profiled, and TCRdb retains in-frame clones only, with some absent. This sample has approximately 60,000 clones; around 88% occur once, and the top ten carry over 15%. This chain connects TRBV11-3 to TRBJ1-1; no definite D call. The sample here was peripheral blood, taken on day 0 of AZD1222 vaccination. The receptor was isolated from an adult in good health. DNA for the CDR3: TGTGCCAGCAGCTTAGAATCGGACACTGAAGCTTTCTTT. Protein: CASSLESDTEAFF.